A single sample is the source of the 18 T cell receptor beta chains below, sequenced in a study of blood T cell repertoires in COVID-19 (dated by TCRdb to between 2020 and 2021). The library was prepared using the immunoSEQ multiplex PCR assay. The table comes from immuneACCESS by way of TCRdb, which keeps in-frame sequences with V and J called. Part of the clones is missing from these tables; in studies checked, under half for an unresolved V gene and the rest for unknown reasons. The table for this sample lists 250,000 to 350,000 clones; over 85% of them were counted only once. The ten largest clones represent 2.9% of the sample. The sample consisted of PBMCs or T cells enriched from blood (not recorded which). Receptors originate from a woman aged 45-60 years who had been exposed to COVID-19.

The count of this clone is one. The chain combines TRBV29-1 with TRBJ2-5; D may be TRBD2 (6 bases). CDR3 length: 13 amino acids. Trimming shortened V by 4 bases and J by 5 bases, and 14 bases separated the two germline ends. CDR1 SQVTM and CDR2 ANQGSEA come from the germline V gene. The CDR3 is CSVVRGSGETQYF. The CDR3 DNA reads TGCAGCGTTGTCCGGGGGAGCGGGGAGACCCAGTACTTC.

J is TRBJ1-3 and V is TRBV7-2; maybe TRBD1 (6 bases). There are 19 residues in the CDR3. Trimming took off 2 bases at V and 6 bases at J, with 26 bases between the two ends. In germline, CDR1 is SGHTA, CDR2 FQGNSA. Written as DNA, the CDR3 is TGTGCCAGCAGCTTATTGGGGGCTGGAAACACCATAGGTCAAAACACCATATATTTT. Protein sequence: CASSLLGAGNTIGQNTIYF.

In its sample, this clone was seen once. V is TRBV28 and J is TRBJ2-1; possible D gene TRBD1, 5 bases. This CDR3 has 14 amino acids. Trimming removed 5 bases from V and 8 bases from J, with 16 bases in between. The germline V gene has CDR1 MDHEN and CDR2 SYDVKM. The CDR3 sequence is CASSLGARVDEQFF. The CDR3 nucleotides are TGTGCCAGCAGTCTAGGGGCGAGAGTGGATGAGCAGTTCTTC.

The V gene is TRBV2, the J gene TRBJ2-5; D is perhaps TRBD2 (5 bases). CDR3 length: 13 amino acids. V shed 6 bases and J shed 5 bases, with 13 bases lying between them. Germline V gives CDR1 SNHLY, CDR2 FYNNEI. CDR3 DNA sequence: TGTGCCAGCAGATCCGGGGAGTTCGAGACCCAGTACTTC. Translating it yields CASRSGEFETQYF.

This clone was picked up a small number of times. The chain is built from TRBV4-1 and TRBJ1-6; TRBD1 might be the D (6 bases). From germline, CDR1 is MGHRA and CDR2 YSYEKL. This CDR3 region has 14 residues. V lost 1 base and J lost 9, with 10 bases in between. CDR3 DNA sequence: TGCGCCAGCAGCCAAGGGGGGCTTCGTTCACCCCTCCACTTT. It specifies CASSQGGLRSPLHF.

The V gene is TRBV4-1, the J gene TRBJ2-5; 11 bases line up with TRBD2. The CDR3 is 19 amino acids. Per germline, CDR1 MGHRA and CDR2 YSYEKL. Trimming at V came to 1 base and at J to 2 bases, leaving 12 bases not matched to a gene. Written as DNA, the CDR3 is TGCGCCAGCAGCCAAGTAAAGACTAGCGGGGCCCCCCTACAAGAGACCCAGTACTTC. Protein product: CASSQVKTSGAPLQETQYF.

The chain carries TRBV5-8 and TRBJ1-1; TRBD1 is a possible D gene (6 bases). The CDR3 runs to 15 residues. The germline V and J ends were trimmed by 4 bases and 0 bases, with 13 bases remaining between them. Germline CDR1 SGHTS, CDR2 YDEGEE. This CDR3 is CASSRQAILNTEAFF. The DNA for the CDR3 is TGTGCCAGCAGCCGACAGGCAATCCTGAACACTGAAGCTTTCTTT.

J is TRBJ1-3 and V is TRBV5-1; possible D gene TRBD1, 5 bases. Germline loops: CDR1 SGHRS, CDR2 YFSETQ. V lost 4 bases to trimming and J lost 4 bases, with 18 bases between them. The CDR3 totals 16 residues. In nucleotides, the CDR3 is TGCGCCAGCAGCCCCGGGGGTCCCTTGGCCGGAAACACCATATATTTT. Amino acid sequence: CASSPGGPLAGNTIYF.

V gene TRBV11-2 combines with J gene TRBJ1-2; 7 bases map to TRBD1. The CDR3 is made up of 15 amino acids. V shed 2 bases and J 3 bases; nucleotides not matched to a gene: 6. The V gene's germline CDR1 is SGHAT and CDR2 FQNNGV. The CDR3 loop reads CASSLQGTADYGYTF. In nucleotides, the CDR3 is TGTGCCAGCAGCTTACAGGGGACAGCTGACTATGGCTACACCTTC.

V and J are TRBV14 and TRBJ2-1, with D uncertain. The CDR3 extends over 15 amino acids. V was cut by 1 base and J by 2 bases, with 9 bases left in between. CDR1 is SGHDN, CDR2 FVKESK, per germline. CDR3: CASSQGELTYNEQFF. CDR3 sequence (DNA): TGTGCCAGCAGCCAAGGTGAGCTGACCTACAATGAGCAGTTCTTC.

The V call is TRBV3-1 (or the pseudogene TRBV3-2), the J call TRBJ2-7, with D uncertain. The CDR3 is made up of 12 amino acids. Germline lookup yields CDR1 LGHDT and CDR2 YNNKEL (reference sequence). V dropped 5 bases and J dropped 0 bases, with 5 bases sitting between them. For the CDR3, the DNA is TGTGCCAGCAGCTCTAGCTCCTACGAGCAGTACTTC. Its translation is CASSSSSYEQYF.

V gene TRBV19 combines with J gene TRBJ2-1; 8 bases line up with TRBD2. Per germline, CDR1 LNHDA and CDR2 SQIVND (reference sequence). The CDR3 runs 13 residues. Losses at the gene ends were 6 bases for V and 7 bases for J; bases not matched to a gene: 5. The CDR3 region is CASRGTRANEQFF. For the CDR3, the DNA is TGTGCCAGTAGAGGGACTAGAGCTAATGAGCAGTTCTTC.

The chain couples TRBV4-1 to TRBJ1-5, with 9 bases that match TRBD1. This CDR3 is 17 amino acids long. Trimming at V came to 0 bases and at J to 4 bases, leaving 7 bases not matched to a gene. Per the germline V gene, CDR1 is MGHRA and CDR2 is YSYEKL. CDR3 sequence reads: CASSQELAGTGNQPQHF. In DNA form, the CDR3 reads TGCGCCAGCAGCCAAGAGTTGGCGGGGACAGGGAATCAGCCCCAGCATTTT.

CDR3: CASSLGLGQNTEAFF. The DNA of the CDR3 is TGTGCCAGCAGCTTAGGCCTTGGGCAGAACACTGAAGCTTTCTTT. The genes are TRBV11-2 and TRBJ1-1; D not certain. The germline gives CDR1 SGHAT, CDR2 FQNNGV. The CDR3 covers 15 residues. The V end lost 1 base, the J end lost 1 base, and 10 bases lay between the germline ends.

To note about this clone: Different DNA sequences within this sample yield the same CDR3. The chain has TRBV5-1 and TRBJ2-5; tentative D call: TRBD2 (7 bases). CDR3 length: 15 residues. Trimming left V 1 base short and J 2 bases short, with 12 bases between. Germline assignment: CDR1 SGHRS and CDR2 YFSETQ. The CDR3, as DNA: TGCGCCAGCAGCTTGTCCGGGGGGCCACAAGAGACCCAGTACTTC. Residues: CASSLSGGPQETQYF.

The chain uses TRBV4-1 and TRBJ2-7, with a tentative D call TRBD1 (6 bases). Germline V gene data show CDR1 as MGHRA and CDR2 as YSYEKL. The V end was cut by 0 bases, the J end by 2 bases, with 11 bases between. The CDR3 has 15 amino acids. The chain's CDR3 is CASSQDGTQAYEQYF. The CDR3, as DNA: TGCGCCAGCAGCCAAGACGGGACACAAGCCTACGAGCAGTACTTC.

This chain uses TRBV5-1 with TRBJ2-5; 9 bases agree with TRBD1. V lost 3 bases and J lost 5; bases outside the gene matches: 5. The CDR3 totals 14 residues. CDR1 SGHRS and CDR2 YFSETQ come from the germline V gene. The CDR3 protein is CASSSQGARETQYF. In DNA, the CDR3 is TGCGCCAGCAGCTCACAGGGGGCTCGCGAGACCCAGTACTTC. The variable domain in full, completed from reference TRBV5-1 and TRBJ2-5, reads KAGVTQTPRYLIKTRGQQVTLSCSPISGHRSVSWYQQTPGQGLQFLFEYFSETQRNKGNFPGRFSGRQFSNSRSEMNVSTLELGDSALYLCASSSQGARETQYFGPGTRLLVL.

The V and J genes are TRBV27 and TRBJ1-4, with 7 bases lining up with TRBD1. Unmatched junction bases numbered 26, after V lost 5 bases and J lost 8 bases. This CDR3 has 20 amino acids. Germline CDR1 MNHEY, CDR2 SMNVEV (reference sequence). The CDR3 region is CASSPTLFRQGSSQKEKLFF. CDR3 coding DNA: TGTGCCAGCAGTCCAACCCTTTTCCGACAGGGTAGCTCTCAAAAGGAAAAACTGTTTTTT.